This T cell receptor (beta chain) came from a study of blood T cell repertoires in COVID-19. On the study more broadly: Specimens from acute and convalescent COVID-19 originated in the United States, Italy and Spain. In each case, the material was cDNA or gDNA derived from T cells, B-cell-depleted T cells, or PBMCs.

Original handling: Amplified reference gene primers provided the basis for estimating nucleated cell counts. Clones were read by immunoSEQ multiplex PCR, and TCRdb kept only the in-frame ones, dropping some. V, J and clone size are taken as reported in that table, and D and trimming were inferred from the DNA itself. There are roughly 230,000 clones in the sample; about 88% occur only once, and around 1.6% lies in the top ten. CDR3 length: 12 residues. Trimming took off 3 bases at V and 8 bases at J, with 11 bases between the two ends. CDR1 and CDR2 from the germline V gene are SQVTM and ANQGSEA. The rearrangement links TRBV29-1 to TRBJ2-1; weak D call: TRBD2 (6 bases). This TCR was recovered from a man between 65 and 80 years old with acute or convalescent COVID-19. The sequencing sample was made of peripheral blood. This chain's CDR3 is CSVDDGSDEQFF. The DNA of the CDR3 is TGCAGCGTTGATGACGGGAGCGATGAGCAGTTCTTC.